Shown below are 13 T cell receptor beta chains from a single sample sequenced in a study of T cell changes during pregnancy in multiple sclerosis. Clones were sequenced by immunoSEQ multiplex PCR, and TCRdb holds only the in-frame ones, with some missing. The repertoire holds about 36,000 clones, more than 70% seen once, with roughly 0.78% in the top ten. Specimen: CD4+ T cells from peripheral blood mononuclear cells, collected after pregnancy. The receptors were gathered from a female donor in good health, enrolled as a control in a pregnancy study.

The CDR3 protein is CASSLAYGQTQETQYF. The CDR3 DNA follows: TGTGCCAGCAGCTTGGCCTACGGACAGACACAAGAGACCCAGTACTTC. The rearrangement links TRBV5-4 to TRBJ2-5; TRBD1 is a possible D gene (6 bases). This CDR3 comprises 16 residues. Per germline, CDR1 SGHNT and CDR2 YYREEE (reference sequence). Trimming cost V 0 bases and J 2 bases, with 14 bases left between them.

This chain links TRBV28 with TRBJ2-7; 8 nucleotides line up with TRBD2. Germline loops: CDR1 MDHEN, CDR2 SYDVKM. V lost 6 bases, J lost 7 bases, and 8 bases stayed unmatched. This CDR3 comprises 13 residues. CDR3 nucleotide sequence: TGTGCCAGCAGGACGGGAGGGGGGGCTGAGCAGTACTTC. It encodes CASRTGGGAEQYF.

The chain couples TRBV5-4 to TRBJ2-2; 8 nucleotides match TRBD2. The ends lost 9 bases at V and 1 base at J; junction bases unmatched: 5. CDR3 size: 14 residues. CDR1 is SGHNT and CDR2 is YYREEE in the germline V gene (reference sequence). Here the CDR3 DNA reads TGTGCCACCCGGGGGGGAGGGAACACCGGGGAGCTGTTTTTT. It specifies CATRGGGNTGELFF.

The V gene is TRBV7-9, the J gene TRBJ1-2, with no clear D. V was trimmed by 5 bases and J by 7 bases, leaving 11 bases between them. Per germline, CDR1 SEHNR and CDR2 FQNEAQ (reference sequence). This CDR3 has 12 amino acids. CDR3 nucleotide sequence: TGTGCCAGCAGCCCCCAGTCCGTTGGCTACACCTTC. Its translation is CASSPQSVGYTF.

V gene TRBV25-1 combines with J gene TRBJ1-3, with D uncertain. V was clipped by 3 bases and J by 0 bases, with 6 bases between them. The CDR3 length is 14 residues. CDR1 and CDR2 (germline): MGHDK, SYGVNS. CDR3 amino acids: CASSDPNSGNTIYF. CDR3 nucleotides: TGTGCCAGCAGTGACCCCAACTCTGGAAACACCATATATTTT.

This clone was found once. The V call is TRBV30, the J call TRBJ2-3; the match to TRBD1 covers 7 bases. CDR3 size: 15 residues. CDR1 and CDR2 from the germline V gene are GTSNPN and SVGIG (reference sequence). The junction had 8 bases not matched to a gene; V was cut back by 4 bases and J by 1 base. As DNA, the CDR3 is TGTGCCTGGAATCCGACAGGGATGGGCACAGATACGCAGTATTTT. Translated, it gives CAWNPTGMGTDTQYF.

This rearrangement joins TRBV29-1 to TRBJ2-5; D is unresolved. The V and J ends lost 2 bases and 10 bases respectively, with 8 bases between them. Germline-derived CDR1 and CDR2 are SQVTM and ANQGSEA. The CDR3 runs 10 residues. CDR3 nucleotide sequence: TGCAGCGTTGAACCCCCTTTCCAGTACTTC. It specifies CSVEPPFQYF.

The rearrangement links TRBV19 to TRBJ2-7; 10 bases line up with TRBD1. The CDR3 spans 14 residues. Looked up from germline, CDR1 is LNHDA and CDR2 is SQIVND (reference sequence). V gave up 6 bases and J gave up 3 bases; unmatched junction bases: 5. CDR3 DNA sequence: TGTGCCAGTAGCCCGGGACAGGGGATCTACGAGCAGTACTTC. It encodes CASSPGQGIYEQYF.

This chain links TRBV7-9 with TRBJ2-3, with 7 bases lining up with TRBD1. Germline-derived CDR1 and CDR2 are SEHNR and FQNEAQ (reference sequence). V lost 5 bases, J lost 3 bases, and 14 bases stayed unmatched. This CDR3 comprises 17 residues. This CDR3 is CASSIRFGTVGTDTQYF. The CDR3 region has the DNA TGTGCCAGCAGCATCCGTTTCGGGACAGTTGGGACAGATACGCAGTATTTT.

The rearrangement uses TRBV5-4 and TRBJ1-6; unclear D gene. Trimming stripped 1 base from V and 10 bases from J, with 15 bases between. Germline CDR1 SGHNT, CDR2 YYREEE (reference sequence). This CDR3 region has 15 residues. CDR3 bases: TGTGCCAGCAGCTTGAATGAAATGGCCTCGTCACCCCTCCACTTT. Its protein product is CASSLNEMASSPLHF.

The chain carries TRBV7-3 and TRBJ2-5; 11 bases fit TRBD2. Trimming took 3 bases from V and 5 from J; bases not matched to a gene: 5. The germline CDR1 and CDR2 sequences are SGHTA and FQGTGA. CDR3 length: 15 amino acids. In DNA, the CDR3 is TGTGCCAGCAGCTTGCTTAGCGGGAGGGGGGAGACCCAGTACTTC. Translated, it gives CASSLLSGRGETQYF.

The gene calls are TRBV7-2 and TRBJ2-7; 8 positions agree with TRBD1. Germline assignment: CDR1 SGHTA and CDR2 FQGNSA. The CDR3 has 15 residues. The V and J ends lost 1 base and 6 bases, in that order; junction bases with no gene match: 8. CDR3 nucleotide sequence: TGTGCCAGCAGCTTAGGGCAGGGGGCTGGGAGCGAGCAGTACTTC. As protein: CASSLGQGAGSEQYF.

This clone was detected only once. V gene TRBV5-5 combines with J gene TRBJ1-5; tentatively, D is TRBD1 (6 bases). This CDR3 has 14 residues. CDR1 is SGHKS, CDR2 YYEKEE, per germline (reference sequence). Trimming pared 4 bases from V and 8 bases from J, leaving 16 bases between. The CDR3 region has the DNA TGTGCCAGCAGCACTCACACAGGGCCGGAGCCCCAGCATTTT. Translating it yields CASSTHTGPEPQHF.